Below are 15 T cell receptor beta chains sequenced from a single sample in a study of blood T cell repertoires in COVID-19. TCRdb's copy holds only in-frame clones and misses some; the assay was immunoSEQ multiplex PCR. In the table there are 50,000 or so clones, over 75% of which are singletons. Sequenced: peripheral blood. The source of these receptors is a human donor in a cohort sampled during active COVID-19.

DNA for the CDR3: TGTGCCAGCTCACCACAAGGACAGGGTATGGGCAATCAGCCCCAGCATTTT. This encodes CASSPQGQGMGNQPQHF. The chain carries TRBV18 and TRBJ1-5, with 8 bases that match TRBD1. The ends lost 1 base at V and 2 bases at J; junction bases unmatched: 7. CDR3 size: 17 residues. Germline lookup yields CDR1 KGHSH and CDR2 LQKENI.

This clone was picked up one time. The chain uses TRBV9 and TRBJ2-1, with 11 bases fitting TRBD2. Germline CDR1 and CDR2: SGDLS and YYNGEE. Trimming took 4 bases from V and 8 from J; bases not matched to a gene: 8. The CDR3 is 15 residues long. The DNA for the CDR3 is TGTGCCAGCAGCACCCTAGCGGGGGGTTCGCATGAGCAGTTCTTC. Translation gives CASSTLAGGSHEQFF. The full variable domain, rest sourced from reference TRBV9 and TRBJ2-1, is DSGVTQTPKHLITATGQRVTLRCSPRSGDLSVYWYQQSLDQGLQFLIQYYNGEERAKGNILERFSAQQFPDLHSELNLSSLELGDSALYFCASSTLAGGSHEQFFGPGTRLTVL.

The CDR3 DNA reads as TGCGCCAGCAGCTTGTGGGGGATCGGGGGGAACACTGAAGCTTTCTTT. Protein product: CASSLWGIGGNTEAFF. J is TRBJ1-1 and V is TRBV5-1; TRBD1 is a possible D gene (5 bases). The germline V gene has CDR1 SGHRS and CDR2 YFSETQ. There are 16 residues in the CDR3. Trimming took off 1 base at V and 1 base at J, with 14 bases between the two ends.

The chain uses TRBV7-9 and TRBJ2-1; weak D call: TRBD2 (7 bases). The CDR3 is made up of 13 amino acids. CDR1 SEHNR and CDR2 FQNEAQ come from the germline V gene (reference sequence). The germline V and J ends were trimmed by 11 bases and 6 bases, with 17 bases remaining between them. CDR3 sequence: CASGPGGLNEQFF. The CDR3 DNA sequence: TGTGCCTCTGGCCCCGGGGGGCTCAATGAGCAGTTCTTC. Based on the CDR3 plus reference TRBV7-9 and TRBJ2-1, the full variable domain is DTGVSQNPRHKITKRGQNVTFRCDPISEHNRLYWYRQTLGQGPEFLTYFQNEAQLEKSRLLSDRFSAERPKGSFSTLEIQRTEQGDSAMYLCASGPGGLNEQFFGPGTRLTVL.

The chain uses TRBV18 and TRBJ2-1; 9 bases are a match to TRBD2. This CDR3 comprises 17 residues. The trim removed 3 bases at V and 7 bases at J, leaving 13 bases unmatched. Germline loops: CDR1 KGHSH, CDR2 LQKENI. This CDR3 is CASSPQSGSGRANEQFF. Written as DNA, the CDR3 is TGTGCCAGCTCACCTCAAAGCGGTAGCGGGAGAGCTAATGAGCAGTTCTTC.

V is TRBV12-5 and J is TRBJ2-3, with 13 bases identical to TRBD2. This CDR3 is built from 16 residues. Germline assignment: CDR1 LGHNT and CDR2 FRNRAP. V shed 5 bases and J 2 bases; nucleotides not matched to a gene: 4. The CDR3 protein is CASGQGLAGTTDTQYF. The CDR3 DNA follows: TGTGCTAGTGGTCAGGGACTAGCGGGGACCACAGATACGCAGTATTTT. The entire variable domain, with the rest obtained from reference TRBV12-5 and TRBJ2-3, is as follows: DARVTQTPRHKVTEMGQEVTMRCQPILGHNTVFWYRQTMMQGLELLAYFRNRAPLDDSGMPKDRFSAEMPDATLATLKIQPSEPRDSAVYFCASGQGLAGTTDTQYFGPGTRLTVL.

The rearrangement uses TRBV5-6 and TRBJ2-3, with 8 bases aligning to TRBD2. V lost 4 bases, J lost 5 bases, and 12 bases stayed unmatched. CDR1 is SGHDT, CDR2 YYEEEE, per germline. The CDR3 contains 16 residues. The CDR3 DNA sequence: TGTGCCAGCAGCCGACCGGGACTAGTGAGGTTAGATACGCAGTATTTT. It yields the protein CASSRPGLVRLDTQYF.

The chain employs TRBV7-2 and TRBJ1-2, with D possibly being TRBD1 (6 bases). From germline, CDR1 is SGHTA and CDR2 FQGNSA. V was clipped by 5 bases and J by 7 bases, with 14 bases between them. This CDR3 is 13 amino acids long. The DNA for the CDR3 is TGTGCCAGCAGCGCGTACAGGGAACGTGGCTACACCTTC. It is translated as CASSAYRERGYTF.

This rearrangement joins TRBV5-4 to TRBJ1-6, with D possibly matching TRBD1 (5 bases). Trimming took off 6 bases at V and 6 bases at J, with 16 bases between the two ends. Germline assignment: CDR1 SGHNT and CDR2 YYREEE (reference sequence). The CDR3 is 15 amino acids. The CDR3 nucleotides read TGTGCCAGCAAGCTTGGAGGGGAGGCTAATTCACCCCTCCACTTT. It codes for CASKLGGEANSPLHF.

This chain connects TRBV3-1 (or the pseudogene TRBV3-2) to TRBJ2-7; 7 positions match TRBD1. Germline lookup yields CDR1 LGHDT and CDR2 YNNKEL (reference sequence). The CDR3 consists of 14 residues. The J segment lost 2 bases and the V segment lost 1 base, leaving 2 bases of the junction unmatched. The CDR3 region is CASSQGDRAYEQYF. The CDR3 DNA is TGTGCCAGCAGCCAAGGGGACAGAGCCTACGAGCAGTACTTC.

The J gene is TRBJ1-2, the V gene TRBV9, with TRBD1 matching over 11 bases. The V and J ends lost 4 bases and 3 bases, in that order; junction bases with no gene match: 2. The germline V gene encodes CDR1 SGDLS and CDR2 YYNGEE. The CDR3 has 14 residues. The CDR3 coding sequence is TGTGCCAGCAGCTCGGGACAGGGGGACTATGGCTACACCTTC. As protein: CASSSGQGDYGYTF.

The chain uses TRBV18 and TRBJ1-5; 9 nucleotides line up with TRBD1. Per germline, CDR1 KGHSH and CDR2 LQKENI. Trimming at V came to 6 bases and at J to 4 bases, leaving 4 bases not matched to a gene. This CDR3 spans 14 amino acids. Here the CDR3 DNA reads TGTGCCAGCTCTCGCGGACAGGGGAATCAGCCCCAGCATTTT. Amino acids: CASSRGQGNQPQHF.

J is TRBJ1-5 and V is TRBV5-5; 8 positions agree with TRBD1. V shed 5 bases and J 1 base; nucleotides not matched to a gene: 2. Germline V gene data show CDR1 as SGHKS and CDR2 as YYEKEE (reference sequence). This CDR3 spans 14 amino acids. The CDR3 is CASSTGGSNQPQHF. As DNA, the CDR3 is TGTGCCAGCAGTACAGGGGGAAGCAATCAGCCCCAGCATTTT.

The gene calls are TRBV19 and TRBJ1-5; 8 nucleotides agree with TRBD1. This CDR3 contains 17 residues. Looked up from germline, CDR1 is LNHDA and CDR2 is SQIVND (reference sequence). V gave up 4 bases and J gave up 1 base; unmatched junction bases: 9. The CDR3 sequence is CASSSLGQGRSNQPQHF. The CDR3, as DNA: TGTGCCAGTAGTAGCCTTGGACAGGGTCGAAGCAATCAGCCCCAGCATTTT.

DNA of the CDR3: TGTGCCAGCAGCTTGTTGGCACTAGCGGGAACCGGGGAGCTGTTTTTT. Protein: CASSLLALAGTGELFF. The chain carries TRBV5-5 and TRBJ2-2; TRBD2 matches 10 bases. Germline V gives CDR1 SGHKS, CDR2 YYEKEE (reference sequence). V lost 1 base to trimming and J lost 5 bases; unmatched junction nucleotides: 5. The CDR3 runs to 16 residues.